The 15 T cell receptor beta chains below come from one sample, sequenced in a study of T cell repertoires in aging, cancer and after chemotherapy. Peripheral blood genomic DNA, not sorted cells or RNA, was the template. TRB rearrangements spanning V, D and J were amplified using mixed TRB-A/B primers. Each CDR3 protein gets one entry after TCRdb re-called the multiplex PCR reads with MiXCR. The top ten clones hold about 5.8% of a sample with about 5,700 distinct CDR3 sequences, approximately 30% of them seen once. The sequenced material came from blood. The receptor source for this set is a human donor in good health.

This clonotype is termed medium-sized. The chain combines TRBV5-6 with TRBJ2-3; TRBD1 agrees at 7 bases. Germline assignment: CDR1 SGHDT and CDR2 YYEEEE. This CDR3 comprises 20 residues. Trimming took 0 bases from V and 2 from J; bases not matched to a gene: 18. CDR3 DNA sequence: TGTGCCAGCAGCTTGGCTTTGGGTTCCAGATCTACAGGGGCCACAGATACGCAGTATTTT. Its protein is CASSLALGSRSTGATDTQYF.

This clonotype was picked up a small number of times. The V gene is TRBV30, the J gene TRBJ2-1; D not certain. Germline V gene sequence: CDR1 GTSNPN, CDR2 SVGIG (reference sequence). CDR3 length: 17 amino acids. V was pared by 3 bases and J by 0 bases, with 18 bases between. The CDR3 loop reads CAWRLWLFPSSYNEQFF. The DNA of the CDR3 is TGTGCCTGGAGATTATGGCTTTTCCCGAGCTCCTACAATGAGCAGTTCTTC.

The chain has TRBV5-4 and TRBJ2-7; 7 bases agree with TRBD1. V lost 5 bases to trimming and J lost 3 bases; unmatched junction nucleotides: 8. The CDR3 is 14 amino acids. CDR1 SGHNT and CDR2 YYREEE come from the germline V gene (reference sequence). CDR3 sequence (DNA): TGTGCCAGCAGGTCAAATCGGGACAGCTACGAGCAGTACTTC. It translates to CASRSNRDSYEQYF.

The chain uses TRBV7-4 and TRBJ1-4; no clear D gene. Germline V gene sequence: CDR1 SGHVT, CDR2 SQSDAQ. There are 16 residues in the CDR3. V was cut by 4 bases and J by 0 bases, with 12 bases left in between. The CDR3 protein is CASSSIRLATNEKLFF. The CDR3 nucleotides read TGTGCCAGCAGCTCCATACGACTTGCAACTAATGAAAAACTGTTTTTT.

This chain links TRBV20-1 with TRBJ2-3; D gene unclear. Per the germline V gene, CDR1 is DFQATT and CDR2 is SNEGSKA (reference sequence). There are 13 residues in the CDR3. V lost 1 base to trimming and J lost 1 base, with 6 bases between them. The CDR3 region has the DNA TGCAGTGCTAGAGTTGCAGGCACAGATACGCAGTATTTT. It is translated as CSARVAGTDTQYF.

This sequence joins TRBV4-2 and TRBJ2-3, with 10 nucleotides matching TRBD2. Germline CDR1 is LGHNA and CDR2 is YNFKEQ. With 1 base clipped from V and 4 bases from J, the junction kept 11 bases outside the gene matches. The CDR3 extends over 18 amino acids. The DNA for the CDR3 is TGTGCCAGCAGCCAAGTTCCCCTAGCGGGGGAGGGGGCAGATACGCAGTATTTT. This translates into CASSQVPLAGEGADTQYF.

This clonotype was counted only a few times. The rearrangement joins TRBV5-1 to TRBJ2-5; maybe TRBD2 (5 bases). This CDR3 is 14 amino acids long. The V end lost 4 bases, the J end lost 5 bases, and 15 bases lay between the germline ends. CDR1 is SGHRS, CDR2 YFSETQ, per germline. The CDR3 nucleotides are TGCGCCAGCAGCACCCGGACTCCGCTTGAGACCCAGTACTTC. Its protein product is CASSTRTPLETQYF.

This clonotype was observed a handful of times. This chain's CDR3 is CSARLAGLTGELFF. Written as DNA, the CDR3 is TGCAGTGCTAGGTTGGCAGGGCTCACCGGGGAGCTGTTTTTT. The J gene is TRBJ2-2, the V gene TRBV20-1; tentative D call: TRBD1 (5 bases). The CDR3 consists of 14 residues. V was clipped by 3 bases and J by 4 bases, with 12 bases between them. Germline assignment: CDR1 DFQATT and CDR2 SNEGSKA (reference sequence).

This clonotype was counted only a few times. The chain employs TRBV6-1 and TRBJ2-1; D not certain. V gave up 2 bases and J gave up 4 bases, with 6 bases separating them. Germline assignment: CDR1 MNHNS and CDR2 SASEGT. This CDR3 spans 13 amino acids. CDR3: CASSELGYNEQFF. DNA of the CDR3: TGTGCCAGCAGTGAATTGGGGTACAATGAGCAGTTCTTC.

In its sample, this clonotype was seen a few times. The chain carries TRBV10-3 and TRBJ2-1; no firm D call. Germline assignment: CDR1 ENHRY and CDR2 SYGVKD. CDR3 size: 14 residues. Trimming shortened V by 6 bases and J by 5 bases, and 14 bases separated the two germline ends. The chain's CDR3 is CAIRRSTLDNEQFF. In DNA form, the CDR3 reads TGTGCCATCAGAAGGTCGACCTTGGACAATGAGCAGTTCTTC.

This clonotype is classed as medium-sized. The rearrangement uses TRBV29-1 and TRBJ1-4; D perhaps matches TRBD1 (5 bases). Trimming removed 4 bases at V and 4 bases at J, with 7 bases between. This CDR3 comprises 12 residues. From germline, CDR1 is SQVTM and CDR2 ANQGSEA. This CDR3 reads CSVAGGNEKLFF. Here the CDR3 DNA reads TGCAGCGTTGCCGGGGGTAATGAAAAACTGTTTTTT.

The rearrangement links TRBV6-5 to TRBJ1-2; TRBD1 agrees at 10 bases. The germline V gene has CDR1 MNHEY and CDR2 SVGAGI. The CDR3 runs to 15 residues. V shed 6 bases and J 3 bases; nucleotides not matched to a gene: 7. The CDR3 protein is CASRTGQGRDYGYTF. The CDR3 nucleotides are TGTGCCAGCAGGACGGGACAGGGGAGGGACTATGGCTACACCTTC.

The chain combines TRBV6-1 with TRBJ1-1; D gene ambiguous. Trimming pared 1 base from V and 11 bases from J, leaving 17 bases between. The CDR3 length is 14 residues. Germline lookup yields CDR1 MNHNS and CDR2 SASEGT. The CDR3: CASSEDNASWRAFF. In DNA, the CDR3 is TGTGCCAGCAGTGAAGATAACGCTTCCTGGCGGGCTTTCTTT.

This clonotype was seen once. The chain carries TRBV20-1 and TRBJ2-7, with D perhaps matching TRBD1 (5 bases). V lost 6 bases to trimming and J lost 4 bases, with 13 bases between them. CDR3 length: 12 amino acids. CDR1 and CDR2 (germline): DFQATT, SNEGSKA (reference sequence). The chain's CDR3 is CSALYKGYEQYF. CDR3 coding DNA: TGCAGTGCCCTCTACAAGGGGTACGAGCAGTACTTC.

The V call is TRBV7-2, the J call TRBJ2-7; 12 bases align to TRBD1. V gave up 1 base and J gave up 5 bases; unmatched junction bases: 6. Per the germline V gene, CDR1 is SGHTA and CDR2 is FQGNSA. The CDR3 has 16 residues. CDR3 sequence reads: CASSLVVGTGGNEQYF. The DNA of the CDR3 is TGTGCCAGCAGCTTAGTCGTAGGGACAGGGGGCAACGAGCAGTACTTC.